At least ten counts were recorded for the clone carrying this T cell receptor (beta chain). Its target is unknown. The CDR3 spans 15 residues. Germline V gene sequence: CDR1 SNHLY, CDR2 FYNNEI. The V and J ends lost 9 bases and 4 bases respectively, with 20 bases between them. The data derive from a study of early T cells in non-severe SARS-CoV-2 infection. Background on the study: Sequencing of bulk RNA from unsorted whole blood was done, without chain pairing. Study observations and caveats: Anti-spike CD8 specificities were favored by VDJdb matching, whose results missed private and CD4 specificities.

Separate cDNA molecules each had unique molecular identifiers attached to them. TCRdb re-called the 5' RACE reads through MiXCR, storing one row per CDR3 protein. The data show 25,000 to 35,000 distinct CDR3 sequences, 3.9% seen once. This receptor was taken from an adult who was a healthcare worker with PCR-confirmed SARS-CoV-2 infection or an uninfected control (not recorded which). Source material: whole blood. The J gene is TRBJ2-3, the V gene TRBV2, with D hard to call. CDR3 sequence (DNA): TGTGCCAGTAGAAAGCGCGACCTCTTGCCAGATACGCAGTATTTT. The encoded protein is CASRKRDLLPDTQYF.